This note documents a single TCR beta chain sequence. Which antigen it targets is not known. Per-nucleotide qualities are absent, and no much larger clonotype sits a single base away. The entry originates in a study of somatic mutations in cytotoxic T cells in rheumatoid arthritis (dated by TCRdb to about 2017). As for the study more broadly: A FACSAria II or Sony SH800 was used to flow-sort some V beta antibody-stained T-cell populations at nearly 100% purity, and TCRB sequencing was also done on sorted V beta1+ cells. The study asked whether expanded CD8+ T-cell clones in newly diagnosed, untreated rheumatoid arthritis carry somatic mutations, and used TCRB deep sequencing to characterize clonality. TCRB deep sequencing covered about 60 patients with rheumatoid arthritis along with approximately 20 healthy controls. Patients and controls did not essentially differ in median age, which was nearly identical between the groups. Points the paper makes about the study in general: The expanded CD8+ clones had unknown antigen targets, and not appearing in virus-specific databases did not rule out that they were virus-specific. Rheumatoid arthritis patients and age-matched healthy controls did not significantly differ in CD8+ T-cell clonality. The slight TRBV07 underrepresentation in patients was not adjusted for multiple comparisons. Healthy controls showed no age-related increase in CD8+ clonality, whereas patients did (Spearman r ~ 0.49). Several identical CD8+ TCRB sequences were found in both blood and synovial fluid, and in about an eighth of the roughly 65 patients the largest CD8+ clone exceeded 20% of CD8+ cells.

Sequencing of TCRB CDR3 was done on genomic DNA with the immunoSEQ assay. As for the original processing: The analyses included only productive TCRB rearrangements. Clonality was expressed as a Shannon entropy-based productive clonality index, with each clone defined by a unique TCRB CDR3 sequence. Repertoire overlap for a pair of samples was computed from each clone's template counts relative to total templates per sample. Flow cytometry-measured V-gene usage correlated with V-gene usage from TCRB sequencing, with a Spearman r of less than 0.65. Entries here come from immuneACCESS through TCRdb and include only in-frame sequences with V and J called. Some clones fail to appear in such tables; in the studies checked, an unresolved V gene covers under half of the shortfall, and the cause of the remainder is unknown. V and J calls and clone size follow that table, whereas D and trimming were derived from the DNA. In all, the sample holds some 18,000 clones, and 74% of those were seen once. The ten most abundant clones make up 5.3% of the sample.

The CDR3 measures 15 amino acids from cysteine to phenylalanine. The CDR3 DNA has 45 bases and is translated from base 1. Sequences SNHLY (CDR1) and FYNNEI (CDR2) are obtained from the germline V gene. Trimming removed 3 bases from V and 8 bases from J, leaving 16 bases between the germline ends. Healthy controls were 20 blood donors whose buffy coats were used, with a median age of approximately 60 years (range about 20-80) and about 55% female. On an AutoMACS, CD4+ and CD8+ cells were isolated via positive magnetic bead selection, and their purity was verified by flow cytometry. Isolation of peripheral blood mononuclear cells was done through Ficoll-Paque PLUS density gradient separation. Nucleospin Tissue or Tissue XS kits were used to extract DNA from CD4-enriched, CD8-enriched or PBMC samples, and a Qubit 2.0 fluorometer was used for quantification.

The source is a man aged 60 to 69 in good health. The specimen sequenced was CD8+ T cells sorted from blood. This receptor chain uses TRBV2 and TRBJ1-4, and perhaps TRBD1 as D gene, on 6 matching bases. The CDR3 sequence is CASSDHTGSGEKLFF. Read as DNA, the sequence is TGTGCCAGCAGTGACCACACAGGGAGTGGGGAAAAACTGTTTTTT.